Presented here are 15 T cell receptor beta chains from one specimen sequenced in a study of T cell repertoires in cytomegalovirus infection. TCRdb ran MiXCR on the reads and lists one entry per CDR3 protein. The table shows roughly 630,000 distinct CDR3 sequences, with approximately 24% occurring only once. Sample: CD8+ T cells from PBMCs. The receptors derive from a human donor in good health (CMV status not recorded). Some clones in this sample may be carry-over from other donors' samples.

This clonotype was picked up a small number of times. This rearrangement joins TRBV7-9 to TRBJ2-5; weak D call: TRBD2 (5 bases). CDR1 SEHNR and CDR2 FQNEAQ come from the germline V gene (reference sequence). The CDR3 is 15 residues long. Trimming removed 1 base at V and 5 bases at J, with 14 bases between. CDR3 sequence (DNA): TGTGCCAGCAGCTTAGTGGAGAGGACGGGGGAGACCCAGTACTTC. Encoded protein: CASSLVERTGETQYF.

The chain couples TRBV14 to TRBJ1-1; D is uncertain. Trimming shortened V by 2 bases and J by 5 bases, and 9 bases separated the two germline ends. The CDR3 is 13 amino acids. From germline, CDR1 is SGHDN and CDR2 FVKESK. DNA for the CDR3: TGTGCCAGCAGCCAATATGCGGGAACTGAAGCTTTCTTT. The encoded protein is CASSQYAGTEAFF.

About this clonotype: Just one base apart from a much larger clone, this may be a read error. The V and J genes are TRBV7-6 and TRBJ2-2; the D gene is possibly TRBD2 (5 bases). The CDR3 extends over 16 amino acids. Germline CDR1 reads SGHVS; CDR2 reads FNYEAQ. CDR3 residues: CASSLAPDANTGVLFF. The DNA for the CDR3 is TGTGCCAGCAGCTTAGCCCCAGACGCGAACACCGGGGTGCTGTTTTTT.

This clonotype was detected ten times or more. The J gene is TRBJ2-5, the V gene TRBV7-2; D is unresolved. The length of the CDR3 is 14 residues. CDR1 is SGHTA and CDR2 is FQGNSA in the germline V gene. V dropped 8 bases and J dropped 1 base, with 14 bases sitting between them. In DNA form, the CDR3 reads TGTGCCAGCGTTTTGGCAGATCCCCAAGAGACCCAGTACTTC. Its translation is CASVLADPQETQYF.

The J gene is TRBJ1-1, the V gene TRBV2, with D uncertain. The CDR3 is 15 residues long. Germline V lookup: CDR1 SNHLY, CDR2 FYNNEI. V lost 6 bases and J lost 1, with 15 bases in between. The CDR3 spells CASRRAGGGNTEAFF. CDR3 DNA: TGTGCCAGCAGAAGGGCTGGCGGTGGGAACACTGAAGCTTTCTTT.

This clonotype was found once. The chain carries TRBV2 and TRBJ2-5, with TRBD2 as a possible D gene (5 bases). CDR3 length: 18 amino acids. Germline lookup yields CDR1 SNHLY and CDR2 FYNNEI. Deletions cut 5 bases from V and 3 bases from J, with 25 bases between. CDR3 in amino acids: CASSFSRQVVGEKETQYF. The CDR3 region has the DNA TGTGCCAGCAGTTTCAGTAGGCAGGTCGTTGGGGAGAAAGAGACCCAGTACTTC.

As for this clonotype: This may stem from a read error, because a much larger clone lies one nucleotide away. The J gene is TRBJ1-1, the V gene TRBV6-6; D ambiguous. This CDR3 comprises 13 residues. The germline V gene encodes CDR1 MNHNY and CDR2 SVGAGI (reference sequence). CDR3 DNA sequence: TGTACCAGCAGCCTGACAATGAACACTGAAGCTTTCTTT. It encodes CTSSLTMNTEAFF.

This clonotype was counted a few times. This chain links TRBV7-9 with TRBJ2-6, with D perhaps matching TRBD2 (5 bases). Germline CDR1 SEHNR, CDR2 FQNEAQ (reference sequence). This CDR3 contains 15 residues. Trimming left V 4 bases short and J 3 bases short, with 10 bases between. CDR3 residues: CASSSREYGANVLTF. In DNA, the CDR3 is TGTGCCAGCAGCTCACGGGAATATGGGGCCAACGTCCTGACTTTC.

This chain connects TRBV12-5 to TRBJ2-1; TRBD2 matches at 10 bases. CDR1 LGHNT and CDR2 FRNRAP come from the germline V gene. CDR3 length: 15 residues. The V gene end was trimmed by 7 bases and the J gene end by 4 bases; junction bases not matched to a gene: 7. CDR3 nucleotides: TGTGCTAGTGCCATCAGCGGGGGGGCTTACAATGAGCAGTTCTTC. Translation: CASAISGGAYNEQFF. Full variable domain (missing parts from reference TRBV12-5 and TRBJ2-1): DARVTQTPRHKVTEMGQEVTMRCQPILGHNTVFWYRQTMMQGLELLAYFRNRAPLDDSGMPKDRFSAEMPDATLATLKIQPSEPRDSAVYFCASAISGGAYNEQFFGPGTRLTVL.

V and J are TRBV6-6 and TRBJ2-1; 10 bases line up with TRBD2. The trim removed 7 bases at V and 4 bases at J, leaving 4 bases unmatched. Germline CDR1 MNHNY, CDR2 SVGAGI (reference sequence). This CDR3 has 14 amino acids. The CDR3, as DNA: TGTGCCAGCACCGCTAGCGGGGGTTACAATGAGCAGTTCTTC. Amino acid sequence: CASTASGGYNEQFF.

This clonotype was picked up a small number of times. This chain links TRBV14 with TRBJ2-6; D is undetermined. V was pared by 11 bases and J by 0 bases, with 14 bases between. From germline, CDR1 is SGHDN and CDR2 FVKESK. The CDR3 is made up of 15 amino acids. CDR3 DNA: TGTGCCTCGAAAGGCTATGACTCTGGGGCCAACGTCCTGACTTTC. This codes for CASKGYDSGANVLTF.

The rearrangement joins TRBV27 to TRBJ2-1; the D gene is possibly TRBD2 (5 bases). Germline V gene sequence: CDR1 MNHEY, CDR2 SMNVEV (reference sequence). The CDR3 contains 14 residues. V was trimmed by 5 bases and J by 10 bases, leaving 18 bases between them. The CDR3 coding sequence is TGTGCCAGCAGTCCGCCTCTCGTAGAGGGAGAGCAGTTCTTC. Its translation is CASSPPLVEGEQFF.

The chain couples TRBV4-2 to TRBJ1-1, with no clear D. Looked up from germline, CDR1 is LGHNA and CDR2 is YNFKEQ. V lost 4 bases, J lost 1 base, and 13 bases lay in between. CDR3 length: 15 residues. CDR3 bases: TGTGCCAGCAGCCCTCTGGTTGGGGAGAACACTGAAGCTTTCTTT. As protein: CASSPLVGENTEAFF.

J is TRBJ2-7 and V is TRBV27; no firm D call. The germline V and J ends were trimmed by 6 bases and 1 base, with 16 bases remaining between them. CDR1 MNHEY and CDR2 SMNVEV come from the germline V gene (reference sequence). The CDR3 loop spans 15 amino acids. The CDR3 DNA follows: TGTGCCAGCAGGGCGTCCAGCAACCCTTCCTACGAGCAGTACTTC. The encoded protein is CASRASSNPSYEQYF.

The chain uses TRBV7-2 and TRBJ1-1; D gene uncertain. Germline V CDR1 and CDR2: SGHTA, FQGNSA. With 6 bases removed from V and 0 bases from J, the gap between germline ends came to 11 bases. The CDR3 is 14 amino acids. The DNA of the CDR3 is TGTGCCAGCAGACGTCAGAGCATGAACACTGAAGCTTTCTTT. Translating gives CASRRQSMNTEAFF.